The 30 T cell receptor beta chains presented below share a single source sample, sequenced in a study of blood T cell repertoires in COVID-19. Only in-frame clones appear in the TCRdb table, and some are missing; sequencing was by immunoSEQ multiplex PCR. The sample records about 170,000 clones, around three quarters being singletons. The material sequenced was PBMCs or T cells enriched from blood (not recorded which). The receptor source for this set is a woman between 65 and 79 years old in a cohort exposed to, infected with or recovered from COVID-19 (not recorded which).

This chain links TRBV5-1 with TRBJ2-1; D possibly corresponds to TRBD2 (6 bases). Trimming took off 7 bases at V and 5 bases at J, with 16 bases between the two ends. The CDR3 is 14 amino acids. The germline V gene has CDR1 SGHRS and CDR2 YFSETQ. In DNA form, the CDR3 reads TGCGCCAGCTGGGGCGGGACGGAAGACAATGAGCAGTTCTTC. Encoded protein: CASWGGTEDNEQFF.

This clone was seen a few times. V and J are TRBV10-3 and TRBJ1-6, with TRBD1 matching over 7 bases. The trim removed 10 bases at V and 8 bases at J, leaving 11 bases unmatched. The CDR3 consists of 14 residues. Germline CDR1 and CDR2: ENHRY and SYGVKD. For the CDR3, the DNA is TGTGCCACCGCGGGGACAGTAGAGGATTCACCCCTCCACTTT. Its translation is CATAGTVEDSPLHF.

This chain links TRBV25-1 with TRBJ2-1; 11 bases are shared with TRBD2. This CDR3 has 17 residues. V dropped 3 bases and J dropped 4; count of bases not matched to a gene: 8. Germline V gives CDR1 MGHDK, CDR2 SYGVNS. The CDR3 is CASSEVSGRAQYNEQFF. As DNA, the CDR3 is TGTGCCAGCAGTGAGGTTAGCGGGAGGGCCCAATACAATGAGCAGTTCTTC.

The CDR3 DNA reads TGCGCCAGCAAATCAGGACAGGGGCACTGCAATCAGCCCCAGCATTTT. Translation: CASKSGQGHCNQPQHF. The V gene is TRBV10-1, the J gene TRBJ1-5; TRBD1 agrees at 9 bases. The trim removed 7 bases at V and 2 bases at J, leaving 9 bases unmatched. CDR3 size: 16 residues. Per germline, CDR1 WNHNN and CDR2 SYGVQD (reference sequence).

The V call is TRBV2, the J call TRBJ2-3, with TRBD2 matching 10 bases. Losses at the gene ends were 8 bases for V and 5 bases for J; bases not matched to a gene: 10. This CDR3 has 15 amino acids. Germline V gives CDR1 SNHLY, CDR2 FYNNEI. CDR3 DNA sequence: TGTGCCAGCCGGCCCCTAGCGGGAGTGGGAGATACGCAGTATTTT. Amino acid sequence: CASRPLAGVGDTQYF.

This chain joins TRBV7-9 and TRBJ2-5, with 7 bases lining up with TRBD2. The CDR3 runs to 15 residues. Germline loops: CDR1 SEHNR, CDR2 FQNEAQ (reference sequence). The junction had 6 bases not matched to a gene; V was cut back by 5 bases and J by 0 bases. Here the CDR3 reads CASSPLAVYQETQYF. CDR3 nucleotides: TGTGCCAGCAGCCCGCTAGCGGTGTACCAAGAGACCCAGTACTTC.

This clone was counted only a few times. This rearrangement joins TRBV7-2 to TRBJ1-1; D unclear. The CDR3 extends over 15 amino acids. V lost 1 base and J lost 0, with 9 bases in between. Per the germline V gene, CDR1 is SGHTA and CDR2 is FQGNSA. The DNA of the CDR3 is TGTGCCAGCAGCTTAGTTACCAGAATGAACACTGAAGCTTTCTTT. Its translation: CASSLVTRMNTEAFF.

The V and J genes are TRBV4-1 and TRBJ1-2, with 7 positions matching TRBD1. Germline CDR1 MGHRA, CDR2 YSYEKL. CDR3 length equals 14 residues. Unmatched junction bases numbered 6, after V lost 4 bases and J lost 4 bases. CDR3 sequence reads: CASSLRQGGYGYTF. The CDR3 DNA follows: TGCGCCAGCAGCCTACGACAGGGTGGCTATGGCTACACCTTC.

This clone was recorded once. V and J are TRBV7-2 and TRBJ1-5, with D perhaps matching TRBD1 (5 bases). Trimming left V 1 base short and J 7 bases short, with 8 bases between. CDR1 and CDR2 from the germline V gene are SGHTA and FQGNSA. The CDR3 totals 13 residues. The CDR3 here is CASSLDGGQPQHF. Written as DNA, the CDR3 is TGTGCCAGCAGCTTAGATGGGGGGCAGCCCCAGCATTTT.

This rearrangement joins TRBV21-1 to TRBJ2-7; the D call in the table, TRBD1, was not verified against the DNA. TRBV21-1 is shown as a pseudogene. The CDR3 runs to 15 residues. Here the CDR3 DNA reads TGTGCCAGCAGCAAAACGGGACAGAAAGACTACGAGCAGTACTTC. It translates to CASSKTGQKDYEQYF.

The chain carries TRBV18 and TRBJ2-1; no clear D. The V gene's germline CDR1 is KGHSH and CDR2 LQKENI. V was cut by 3 bases and J by 6 bases, with 9 bases left in between. This CDR3 has 13 residues. In nucleotides, the CDR3 is TGTGCCAGCTCACCTGCCACTACCAATGAGCAGTTCTTC. Its translation: CASSPATTNEQFF.

The chain has TRBV5-1 and TRBJ2-7, with 8 bases matching TRBD1. This CDR3 region has 14 residues. The V and J ends lost 4 bases and 5 bases, in that order; junction bases with no gene match: 8. Germline V gene sequence: CDR1 SGHRS, CDR2 YFSETQ. CDR3 coding DNA: TGCGCCAGCAGCCTGGGACAGGTTTGGGACGAGCAGTACTTC. Its translation: CASSLGQVWDEQYF.

This clone was counted only a few times. V usage is TRBV11-2 and J usage is TRBJ2-7, with D possibly being TRBD2 (5 bases). Trimming removed 3 bases at V and 5 bases at J, with 11 bases between. The germline CDR1 and CDR2 sequences are SGHAT and FQNNGV. CDR3 length: 13 residues. The CDR3 nucleotides read TGTGCCAGCAGCTTTATTAGCGTCGACGAGCAGTACTTC. It encodes CASSFISVDEQYF.

This chain joins TRBV19 and TRBJ1-3, with D unclear. Per the germline V gene, CDR1 is LNHDA and CDR2 is SQIVND (reference sequence). The length of the CDR3 is 13 residues. V lost 0 bases to trimming and J lost 4 bases, with 4 bases between them. The CDR3 DNA is TGTGCCAGTAGTATAGACAAAGGAAACACCATATATTTT. Encoded protein: CASSIDKGNTIYF.

The rearrangement joins TRBV5-8 to TRBJ2-7, with 11 bases identical to TRBD1. The CDR3 has 14 amino acids. Per germline, CDR1 SGHTS and CDR2 YDEGEE. Germline trimming cut 5 bases from V and 1 base from J; bases unmatched to any gene: 2. The CDR3: CASRGQGGSYEQYF. CDR3 coding DNA: TGTGCCAGCAGGGGACAGGGGGGATCCTACGAGCAGTACTTC.

J is TRBJ1-2 and V is TRBV12-3 or TRBV12-4, with D tentatively TRBD1 (6 bases). V was clipped by 7 bases and J by 3 bases, with 12 bases between them. This CDR3 is 13 amino acids long. DNA of the CDR3: TGTGCCAGCAAAATACAGGGCGACTATGGCTACACCTTC. Protein: CASKIQGDYGYTF.

The CDR3 DNA reads as TGTGCCAGCAGTTCCTCGCCCATCGAGTACGAGCAGTACTTC. Encoded protein: CASSSSPIEYEQYF. The chain uses TRBV5-4 and TRBJ2-7; D is unresolved. The germline V gene encodes CDR1 SGHNT and CDR2 YYREEE (reference sequence). The CDR3 has 14 residues. Trimming cost V 5 bases and J 4 bases, with 16 bases left between them.

J is TRBJ1-5 and V is TRBV10-2; 7 nucleotides agree with TRBD1. The CDR3 has 14 residues. Germline loops: CDR1 WSHSY, CDR2 SAAADI. The V segment lost 10 bases and the J segment 0 bases; nucleotides outside the gene matches: 6. CDR3 in amino acids: CATQGQFSNQPQHF. The CDR3 nucleotides read TGCGCCACCCAGGGACAGTTTAGCAATCAGCCCCAGCATTTT.

This clone was seen a few times. The chain couples TRBV28 to TRBJ2-1; tentatively, D is TRBD2 (7 bases). This CDR3 contains 15 residues. V lost 4 bases to trimming and J lost 4 bases, with 14 bases between them. The V gene's germline CDR1 is MDHEN and CDR2 SYDVKM. The CDR3 region has the DNA TGTGCCAGCAGTTCTATAGGGGGAGGGTACAATGAGCAGTTCTTC. Translation gives CASSSIGGGYNEQFF.

CDR3 coding DNA: TGTGCCATCAGCCCACTCCTAGCGGCCGACAATGAGCAGTTCTTC. This encodes CAISPLLAADNEQFF. This chain uses TRBV10-3 with TRBJ2-1; TRBD2 aligns across 7 bases. Germline V CDR1 and CDR2: ENHRY, SYGVKD. The CDR3 is made up of 15 amino acids. Trimming cost V 6 bases and J 5 bases; bases outside gene matches: 10.

Remarks on this clone: The junction departs from germline at one end; a sequencing error may be responsible. This rearrangement joins TRBV11-2 to TRBJ2-1, with 8 bases that match TRBD2. In germline, CDR1 is SGHAT, CDR2 FQNNGV. This CDR3 spans 14 amino acids. DNA for the CDR3: TGTGCCAGCAGGTTAGCGGGAAGCTTCGATGAGCAGTTCTTC. Its translation: CASRLAGSFDEQFF.

V gene TRBV7-3 combines with J gene TRBJ2-5, with D possibly TRBD1 on 6 matching bases. CDR1 is SGHTA and CDR2 is FQGTGA in the germline V gene. The CDR3 spans 14 residues. V gave up 5 bases and J gave up 5 bases, with 15 bases separating them. CDR3 sequence reads: CASSPSGTRETQYF. In DNA form, the CDR3 reads TGTGCCAGCAGCCCTTCCGGGACAAGGGAGACCCAGTACTTC.

This clone showed up just once. This chain uses TRBV6-6 with TRBJ2-7; 8 nucleotides agree with TRBD1. With V trimmed by 2 bases and J by 5 bases, 8 bases remained unmatched. Germline-derived CDR1 and CDR2 are MNHNY and SVGAGI (reference sequence). CDR3 length equals 15 residues. CDR3 in DNA: TGTGCCAGCAGTTACGGGTCAGGGGGCGCGGACGAGCAGTACTTC. Translated, it gives CASSYGSGGADEQYF.

The sample holds one count of this clone. The rearrangement joins TRBV9 to TRBJ2-1; the D gene is possibly TRBD2 (5 bases). Trimming stripped 3 bases from V and 0 bases from J, with 10 bases between. The germline CDR1 and CDR2 sequences are SGDLS and YYNGEE. The CDR3 loop spans 15 amino acids. The CDR3 spells CASSGADSSYNEQFF. DNA of the CDR3: TGTGCCAGCAGCGGAGCGGATAGCTCCTACAATGAGCAGTTCTTC. The full variable domain, its missing parts supplied by reference TRBV9 and TRBJ2-1, is DSGVTQTPKHLITATGQRVTLRCSPRSGDLSVYWYQQSLDQGLQFLIQYYNGEERAKGNILERFSAQQFPDLHSELNLSSLELGDSALYFCASSGADSSYNEQFFGPGTRLTVL.

The chain couples TRBV10-3 to TRBJ2-7; 7 bases map to TRBD2. The CDR3 runs 15 residues. J gave up 0 bases and V 2 bases, and 4 bases lay outside the gene matches. Germline V CDR1 and CDR2: ENHRY, SYGVKD. DNA for the CDR3: TGTGCCATCAGTGAGACACTAGCGAGCTCCTACGAGCAGTACTTC. Translated, it gives CAISETLASSYEQYF.

This clone was observed a single time. The V and J genes are TRBV18 and TRBJ2-5; D perhaps matches TRBD1 (5 bases). The germline V gene encodes CDR1 KGHSH and CDR2 LQKENI. The V end lost 4 bases, the J end lost 2 bases, and 5 bases lay between the germline ends. The CDR3 contains 12 residues. In DNA form, the CDR3 reads TGTGCCAGCTCACGACAGCAAGAGACCCAGTACTTC. Translated, it gives CASSRQQETQYF.

V usage is TRBV6-1 and J usage is TRBJ2-5, with D tentatively TRBD1 (7 bases). This CDR3 is built from 16 residues. The germline CDR1 and CDR2 sequences are MNHNS and SASEGT. V was pared by 2 bases and J by 6 bases, with 19 bases between. CDR3 bases: TGTGCCAGCAGTGAAATAGGGCAGGGGGGCGGTCAGACCCAGTACTTC. Protein sequence: CASSEIGQGGGQTQYF.

The chain recombines TRBV12-3 or TRBV12-4 with TRBJ2-3; D is uncertain. The CDR3 totals 12 residues. V dropped 3 bases and J dropped 5 bases, with 6 bases sitting between them. The CDR3 sequence: CASSFTGDTQYF. CDR3 coding DNA: TGTGCCAGCAGTTTCACTGGAGATACGCAGTATTTT.

This chain links TRBV24-1 with TRBJ1-2; possible D gene TRBD1, 5 bases. V was cut by 4 bases and J by 0 bases, with 11 bases left in between. There are 15 residues in the CDR3. From germline, CDR1 is KGHDR and CDR2 SFDVKD. The CDR3 DNA follows: TGTGCCACCAGTGACCGTAAGACAGCTAACTATGGCTACACCTTC. It encodes CATSDRKTANYGYTF.

The chain is built from TRBV10-1 and TRBJ1-5; possible D gene TRBD1, 6 bases. The CDR3 contains 15 residues. Per the germline V gene, CDR1 is WNHNN and CDR2 is SYGVQD (reference sequence). In DNA, the CDR3 is TGCCCGCAGCGGGGGCAGGTCGTGATATTCCAGCCCCAGCATTTT. This translates into CPQRGQVVIFQPQHF.